Described below is a single TCR beta chain sequence and its context. Its antigen remains unknown. The entry originates in a study of siplizumab effects on memory and regulatory T cells. Study-wide points: Alloreactive sequences traceable to unstimulated CD4+ memory cells were significantly reduced by siplizumab. An assignable phenotype, naive or memory, was missing from roughly 80-95% of proliferating CD4+ or CD8+ clones.

Each sample yielded about 1.1 x 10^5 assayed TCR templates. Measured with immunoSEQ multiplex PCR; TCRdb has only the in-frame clones, and not every one. This table has 65,000 to 90,000 clones, 93% appearing once. CDR3 length: 13 residues. Germline V lookup: CDR1 PRHDT, CDR2 FYEKMQ (reference sequence). This rearrangement joins TRBV13 to TRBJ2-5; D is undetermined. Judging by the DNA end, TRBJ2-7 fits better; the J call may be wrong. The specimen was CD8+ T cells sorted from blood. The clonotype comes from a human donor in good health. The DNA of the CDR3 is TGTGCCAGCAGCTTTAGATCATCCTACGAGCAGTACTTC. Amino acid sequence: CASSFRSSYEQYF.